This is a list of T cell receptor beta chains from one sample in a study of monozygotic twins with cystic fibrosis. Data came from immunoSEQ multiplex PCR; TCRdb stores just in-frame clones and leaves some out. Altogether 15,000 to 20,000 clones are present, around 96% being singletons, with the ten largest covering 0.62%. The sequenced sample consisted of blood. These receptors were collected from a girl under 10 years old with cystic fibrosis. Each CDR3 is given with its conserved first and last residue. D genes are given only for firm matches. Rows give clone size only sometimes, using once, few, many, or a class for an expanded clone.

DNA	CDR3	J	V	size	D
TGCAGCGCCCTTGTGGGGGATGAAAAACTGTTTTTT	CSALVGDEKLFF	TRBJ1-4	TRBV29-1	NA	NA
TGTGCCTGGAGTGTACATGGAGGGGCAGGAAACACCATATATTTT	CAWSVHGGAGNTIYF	TRBJ1-3	TRBV30	NA	NA
TGTGCCAGCAGCTTATCCCTTGGACAGGACGGCGGGGAGCTGTTTTTT	CASSLSLGQDGGELFF	TRBJ2-2	TRBV7-9	NA	TRBD1
TGTGCCAGCAGTGAAGCGCTTCCGGGGGATACGCAGTATTTT	CASSEALPGDTQYF	TRBJ2-3	TRBV6-1	NA	NA
TGTGCCAGCAGTATACAGGCGTCCGCTGACTCTGGAAACACCATATATTTT	CASSIQASADSGNTIYF	TRBJ1-3	TRBV2	NA	NA
TGCGCCAGCAGAGAAGCTAACTATGGCTACACCTTC	CASREANYGYTF	TRBJ1-2	TRBV5-1	NA	NA
TGTGCCAGCAGCGTTCTTTCGGACACTGAAGCTTTCTTT	CASSVLSDTEAFF	TRBJ1-1	TRBV9	NA	NA
TGTGCCAGCTCACCACCGGGGGATAGAAATCAGCCCCAGCATTTT	CASSPPGDRNQPQHF	TRBJ1-5	TRBV18	once	NA
TGTGCCAGCAGCTCGACCTATCAAGCCCCATCCATAGATACGCAGTATTTT	CASSSTYQAPSIDTQYF	TRBJ2-3	TRBV11-2	NA	NA
TGTGCCTCCCGACAGGCTGGTTGGTGGGATGAGCAGTTCTTC	CASRQAGWWDEQFF	TRBJ2-1	TRBV14	NA	NA
TGTGCCAGCAGTTTCGTTGGTGGAGGGCCCTACGAGCAGTACTTC	CASSFVGGGPYEQYF	TRBJ2-7	TRBV27	NA	NA
TGTGCCAGCAGCGCGGGGACAGGAGGGGAGACCCAGTACTTC	CASSAGTGGETQYF	TRBJ2-5	TRBV9	NA	TRBD1